These T cell receptor beta chains were read from a single sample in a study of T cells in localized non-small cell lung cancer. Sequencing was performed with immunoSEQ multiplex PCR; in TCRdb, only in-frame clones are kept and a portion is missing. The sample includes around 11,000 clones, roughly 29% of them seen just once. Here the sequenced sample was lung tumor tissue, taken before any cancer treatment. The receptor source for this set is a man aged 35 to 69 with stage I lung adenocarcinoma. CDR3s include the opening cysteine and the closing phenylalanine or tryptophan. The D gene is left open where the match is weak. Rows give clone size only sometimes, using once, few, many, or a class for an expanded clone.

d_call clone_size j_call v_call cdr3_aa cdr3_nt
TRBD1 few TRBJ2-7 TRBV18 CASSRDRGSEQYF TGTGCCAGCTCCCGGGACAGGGGGAGCGAGCAGTACTTC
. medium-sized TRBJ1-4 TRBV6-8 CASSPQGGLVANEKLFF TGTGCCAGCAGTCCACAGGGAGGGTTAGTCGCTAATGAAAAACTGTTTTTT
. few TRBJ1-1 TRBV4-1 CASNSNSGGINTEAFF TGCGCCAGCAATTCGAATTCGGGGGGGATTAACACTGAAGCTTTCTTT
TRBD1 . TRBJ1-1 TRBV6-8 CAISVTGVDTEAFF TGTGCCATCAGTGTGACAGGGGTCGACACTGAAGCTTTCTTT
. medium-sized TRBJ1-4 TRBV30 CAWSEPGQHEKLFF TGTGCCTGGAGTGAGCCGGGCCAGCATGAAAAACTGTTTTTT
. . TRBJ1-2 TRBV11-3 CASSLVMTGQSANYGYTF TGTGCCAGCAGCTTGGTGATGACAGGCCAGTCTGCTAACTATGGCTACACCTTC
. . TRBJ1-4 TRBV29-1 CSAKDQTYEKLFF TGCAGCGCGAAGGACCAAACATATGAAAAACTGTTTTTT
. few TRBJ2-2 TRBV9 CASSPTGNTGELFF TGTGCCAGCAGCCCTACTGGGAACACCGGGGAGCTGTTTTTT
. . TRBJ2-7 TRBV23-1 CASSLERGNEQYF TGCGCCAGCAGCTTGGAACGGGGTAACGAGCAGTACTTC
. few TRBJ1-2 TRBV6-8 CASSNKEAGYTF TGTGCCAGCAGTAATAAAGAGGCTGGCTACACCTTC
. once TRBJ1-2 TRBV19 CASSRDGGYTF TGTGCCAGTAGTAGGGACGGGGGCTACACCTTC
TRBD1 few TRBJ2-7 TRBV19 CASSPGYGQGAQEQYF TGTGCCAGTAGTCCTGGATATGGACAGGGGGCGCAAGAGCAGTACTTC
. few TRBJ2-1 TRBV6-8 CLISSSYNEQFF TGTCTCATCAGTTCCTCCTACAATGAGCAGTTCTTC
. . TRBJ1-4 TRBV5-1 CASSLGTISEKLFF TGCGCCAGCAGCTTGGGGACGATAAGTGAAAAACTGTTTTTT
. . TRBJ2-5 TRBV11-3 CASSLFMLETKETQYF TGTGCCAGCAGCTTATTTATGTTGGAGACGAAAGAGACCCAGTACTTC
. . TRBJ1-5 TRBV19 CASSFGPNQPQHF TGTGCCAGTAGTTTTGGTCCCAATCAGCCCCAGCATTTT
TRBD1 few TRBJ1-1 TRBV11-3 CASSLGTGMNTEAFF TGTGCCAGCAGCCTGGGGACAGGGATGAACACTGAAGCTTTCTTT
. . TRBJ2-1 TRBV10-2 CASSVAGINEQFF TGCGCCAGCAGTGTGGCAGGGATTAATGAGCAGTTCTTC
. few TRBJ1-1 TRBV7-2 CASSSPVRTEAFF TGTGCCAGCAGCTCGCCGGTACGCACTGAAGCTTTCTTT
. few TRBJ2-2 TRBV6-8 CASSSTGDTGELFF TGTGCCAGCAGTTCCACGGGGGACACCGGGGAGCTGTTTTTT
. . TRBJ1-1 TRBV11-3 CASSTIQGNTEAFF TGTGCCAGCAGCACTATTCAGGGTAACACTGAAGCTTTCTTT
TRBD2 . TRBJ2-3 TRBV5-1 CASSLTGGTTDTQYF TGCGCCAGCAGCTTAACCGGGGGGACCACAGATACGCAGTATTTT
. few TRBJ2-7 TRBV6-8 CASTRDKIYEQYF TGTGCCAGCACCAGGGATAAGATTTACGAGCAGTACTTC
TRBD1 few TRBJ2-3 TRBV19 CASAKGQGADTQYF TGTGCCAGTGCCAAAGGACAGGGGGCAGATACGCAGTATTTT
. . TRBJ1-1 TRBV11-3 CASSLLQGFGAEAFF TGTGCCAGCAGCTTACTCCAGGGTTTTGGCGCTGAAGCTTTCTTT
. . TRBJ1-2 TRBV28 CASSPGFYGYTF TGTGCCAGCAGTCCCGGTTTCTATGGCTACACCTTC
. . TRBJ1-3 TRBV6-8 CASSYQGNTIYF TGTGCCAGCAGTTACCAGGGAAACACCATATATTTT
. . TRBJ1-5 TRBV18 CASSPGVGVGQPQHF TGTGCCAGCTCACCAGGCGTCGGGGTTGGGCAGCCCCAGCATTTT
. few TRBJ2-7 TRBV30 CAWSLAEAGHEQYF TGTGCCTGGAGTCTGGCGGAGGCAGGCCACGAGCAGTACTTC
. medium-sized TRBJ2-7 TRBV6-8 CASRGTGEGYEQYF TGTGCCAGCAGAGGGACGGGAGAGGGGTACGAGCAGTACTTC
. . TRBJ1-1 TRBV4-1 CASSQDSRGGTEAFF TGCGCCAGCAGCCAAGATTCCCGGGGGGGCACTGAAGCTTTCTTT
. . TRBJ1-1 TRBV9 CASSVGGTTEAFF TGTGCCAGCAGCGTAGGGGGGACCACTGAAGCTTTCTTT
TRBD1 . TRBJ2-7 TRBV29-1 CSVPGQGVYEQYF TGCAGCGTTCCGGGACAGGGGGTTTACGAGCAGTACTTC
. . TRBJ2-6 TRBV5-1 CASSLEGSGANVLTF TGCGCCAGCAGCTTGGAAGGCTCTGGGGCCAACGTCCTGACTTTC
. once TRBJ1-6 TRBV19 CASSAGQGRGSPLHF TGTGCCAGTAGTGCCGGACAAGGACGCGGTTCACCCCTCCACTTT
. . TRBJ1-2 TRBV6-8 CASAGITGYGYTF TGTGCCAGTGCGGGGATCACCGGTTATGGCTACACCTTC
TRBD1 few TRBJ1-2 TRBV11-3 CASSLGAGQRYGYTF TGTGCCAGCAGCTTGGGGGCGGGACAGCGGTATGGCTACACCTTC
. medium-sized TRBJ2-7 TRBV9 CASSVDEGEQYF TGTGCCAGCAGCGTAGATGAGGGCGAGCAGTACTTC
TRBD2 few TRBJ2-7 TRBV7-6 CASSSTGGKDEQYF TGTGCCAGCAGCTCAACGGGGGGGAAGGACGAGCAGTACTTC
. . TRBJ2-1 TRBV9 CASSGLLQGPEFF TGTGCCAGCAGTGGGCTACTACAGGGCCCGGAGTTCTTC
TRBD2 few TRBJ2-5 TRBV11-3 CASSSRNPAGVVRETQYF TGTGCCAGCAGCTCCCGTAACCCAGCGGGGGTGGTCCGTGAGACCCAGTACTTC
TRBD1 few TRBJ1-1 TRBV11-3 CASSLGQGASEAFF TGTGCCAGCAGCTTGGGACAGGGGGCATCGGAAGCTTTCTTT
TRBD1 . TRBJ1-1 TRBV5-1 CASSWGTGVGNTEAFF TGCGCCAGCAGCTGGGGGACAGGGGTGGGGAACACTGAAGCTTTCTTT
. few TRBJ1-6 TRBV6-8 CASSTQRTGADSPLHF TGTGCCAGCAGTACCCAACGGACGGGGGCAGATTCACCCCTCCACTTT
TRBD2 once TRBJ2-7 TRBV10-2 CASSEDLAALYEQYF TGCGCCAGCAGTGAGGATCTAGCGGCCCTCTACGAGCAGTACTTC
TRBD2 . TRBJ2-2 TRBV6-1 CASSEEVRGGGTGELFF TGTGCCAGCAGTGAAGAGGTTCGGGGGGGCGGCACCGGGGAGCTGTTTTTT
. . TRBJ1-5 TRBV6-8 CASRRTSLQPQHF TGTGCCAGCAGGAGGACCTCCCTCCAGCCCCAGCATTTT
TRBD1 . TRBJ2-1 TRBV6-7 CASSSGTGEFF TGTGCCAGCAGCTCCGGGACAGGCGAGTTCTTC
TRBD2 . TRBJ2-3 TRBV10-1 CASGTGGTDTQYF TGCGCCAGCGGAACCGGGGGGACAGATACGCAGTATTTT
. . TRBJ2-7 TRBV19 CASNKGGSSYEQYF TGTGCCAGTAATAAGGGGGGCAGCTCCTACGAGCAGTACTTC
TRBD1 . TRBJ2-5 TRBV19 CASTRRTGLQETQYF TGTGCCAGTACTAGGAGGACAGGCCTCCAAGAGACCCAGTACTTC
TRBD1 . TRBJ1-3 TRBV19 CASSISRDRYGNTIYF TGTGCCAGTAGTATTTCTCGGGACAGATATGGAAACACCATATATTTT
. many TRBJ2-3 TRBV6-8 CASTPRSATNTDTQYF TGTGCCAGCACCCCGAGGTCCGCCACAAACACAGATACGCAGTATTTT
. . TRBJ2-1 TRBV5-1 CASSWWGMGQEEQFF TGCGCCAGCAGCTGGTGGGGAATGGGGCAGGAGGAGCAGTTCTTC
. . TRBJ2-7 TRBV11-3 CASSLDANSYEQYF TGTGCCAGCAGCTTAGACGCGAACTCCTACGAGCAGTACTTC
. . TRBJ2-5 TRBV6-8 CASSRGREETQYF TGTGCCAGCTCCCGGGGACGCGAAGAGACCCAGTACTTC
. once TRBJ1-5 TRBV19 CASRQPGAAGNQPQHF TGTGCCAGTAGACAACCAGGGGCCGCAGGCAATCAGCCCCAGCATTTT